This T cell receptor (beta chain) was found in a study of beta chain features in type 1 diabetes. This clone has only a few counts. Antigen: not known. Overall study results and limits: Diminished insertions and augmented deletions at VDJ junctions characterized type 1 diabetes patients. Across all four CD4+ subsets, people with type 1 diabetes showed modestly shorter TCRB CDR3s.

V lost 0 bases and J 6 bases, leaving 9 bases between the germline ends. The germline CDR1 and CDR2 sequences are GTSNPN and SVGIG (reference sequence). CDR3 size: 13 residues. TCRB transcripts that were expressed got sequenced, as all of the isolated RNA had been reverse transcribed. Profiled with immunoSEQ multiplex PCR; TCRdb holds only in-frame clones, not every one. In the table there are more than 350,000 clones, around 10% of which are singletons. Sorted cells reached over 95% purity in every population. The chain combines TRBV30 with TRBJ2-1; tentative D call: TRBD2 (5 bases). This clonotype originated in a woman aged 18-29 years in good health. The sample was naive CD4+ T cells from blood. In DNA form, the CDR3 reads TGTGCCTGGAGTGTACAACTAGGCAATGAGCAGTTCTTC. Amino acid sequence: CAWSVQLGNEQFF.